Following are 30 T cell receptor beta chains from one sample sequenced in a study of metastatic and nonmetastatic thyroid tumors. Ahead of thyroid surgery, no patient had received treatment of any kind. Using MiXCR, TCRdb re-called clones from the PCR reads. The table records about 4,700 clones, roughly 35% of them present only once. Sequenced sample: tumor tissue. The receptors derive from a male donor with papillary thyroid cancer or a benign thyroid nodule (not recorded which). Some clones in this sample may be carry-over from other donors' samples.

The chain uses TRBV20-1 and TRBJ2-7; no clear D gene. CDR3 length: 14 amino acids. Trimming cost V 3 bases and J 3 bases, with 15 bases left between them. Germline assignment: CDR1 DFQATT and CDR2 SNEGSKA (reference sequence). CDR3 sequence (DNA): TGCAGTGCTAGCTTTATGGGTAACAACTACGAGCAGTACTTC. It translates to CSASFMGNNYEQYF.

J is TRBJ2-7 and V is TRBV7-8; maybe TRBD1 (6 bases). Deletions cut 7 bases from V and 7 bases from J, with 20 bases between. The CDR3 is 14 residues long. In germline, CDR1 is SGHVS, CDR2 FQNEAQ. As DNA, the CDR3 is TGTGCCAGCAACCCTGAGGCAGGGGTGGTGGAGCAGTACTTC. Translating it yields CASNPEAGVVEQYF.

Only a few counts were recorded for this clone. V and J are TRBV9 and TRBJ2-3; D is ambiguous. Germline V gives CDR1 SGDLS, CDR2 YYNGEE. The CDR3 is made up of 12 amino acids. Trimming cost V 4 bases and J 5 bases, with 8 bases left between them. The CDR3 region is CASSQAGDTQYF. The CDR3 DNA sequence: TGTGCCAGCAGCCAGGCTGGAGATACGCAGTATTTT.

V and J are TRBV12-3 or TRBV12-4 and TRBJ2-3; possible D gene TRBD1, 6 bases. Trimming pared 6 bases from V and 5 bases from J, leaving 9 bases between. The CDR3 runs to 12 residues. This CDR3 reads CASSRGGDTQYF. The CDR3 coding sequence is TGTGCCAGCAGCCGAGGGGGAGATACGCAGTATTTT.

Only a few counts were recorded for this clone. The chain combines TRBV5-1 with TRBJ1-2; tentatively, D is TRBD1 (6 bases). This CDR3 has 16 residues. The germline CDR1 and CDR2 sequences are SGHRS and YFSETQ. Trimming stripped 0 bases from V and 6 bases from J, with 18 bases between. The CDR3 is CASSLAVGQPSNGYTF. The DNA for the CDR3 is TGCGCCAGCAGCTTGGCCGTAGGACAGCCTTCGAATGGCTACACCTTC.

The chain combines TRBV15 with TRBJ2-3; TRBD1 matches 7 bases. This CDR3 region has 15 residues. The germline CDR1 and CDR2 sequences are LNHNV and YYDKDF (reference sequence). Germline trimming cut 8 bases from V and 4 bases from J; bases unmatched to any gene: 12. The CDR3 sequence: CATHPRQGPPDTQYF. CDR3 bases: TGTGCCACCCATCCGAGACAGGGTCCCCCAGATACGCAGTATTTT.

The J gene is TRBJ2-1, the V gene TRBV10-1; D might be TRBD1 or TRBD2, each matching 5 bases. CDR3 length equals 15 residues. Trimming shortened V by 1 base and J by 5 bases, and 12 bases separated the two germline ends. The germline CDR1 and CDR2 sequences are WNHNN and SYGVQD (reference sequence). The DNA for the CDR3 is TGCGCCAGCAGTGAGTACCGGGACCTAAACAATGAGCAGTTCTTC. Amino acid sequence: CASSEYRDLNNEQFF.

The V gene is TRBV5-6, the J gene TRBJ1-6, with TRBD1 matching over 9 bases. The germline V gene encodes CDR1 SGHDT and CDR2 YYEEEE. V gave up 4 bases and J gave up 11 bases; unmatched junction bases: 16. The CDR3 extends over 17 amino acids. CDR3 residues: CASSPPPTGTGRTPLHF. In nucleotides, the CDR3 is TGTGCCAGCAGCCCGCCCCCAACCGGGACAGGGAGGACACCCCTCCACTTT.

The V call is TRBV30, the J call TRBJ1-6, with unresolved D. The V and J ends lost 3 bases and 10 bases respectively, with 16 bases between them. The CDR3 spans 14 residues. Germline V lookup: CDR1 GTSNPN, CDR2 SVGIG (reference sequence). The CDR3 nucleotides are TGTGCCTGGAGACCGCGGGGATTGGGGTCACCCCTCCACTTT. Protein product: CAWRPRGLGSPLHF.

The gene calls are TRBV11-1 and TRBJ2-7, with D tentatively TRBD2 (7 bases). Germline-derived CDR1 and CDR2 are SGHAT and FQDESV (reference sequence). The CDR3 runs to 16 residues. V was cut by 5 bases and J by 3 bases, with 20 bases left in between. CDR3 loop: CASSPSRGGDVYEQYF. In DNA, the CDR3 is TGTGCCAGCAGCCCATCACGCGGGGGCGACGTCTACGAGCAGTACTTC. The whole variable domain, filled in from reference TRBV11-1 and TRBJ2-7, reads EAEVAQSPRYKITEKSQAVAFWCDPISGHATLYWYRQILGQGPELLVQFQDESVVDDSQLPKDRFSAERLKGVDSTLKIQPAELGDSAMYLCASSPSRGGDVYEQYFGPGTRLTVT.

The chain is built from TRBV27 and TRBJ2-7, with 10 bases matching TRBD2. CDR3 size: 14 residues. From germline, CDR1 is MNHEY and CDR2 SMNVEV (reference sequence). V shed 5 bases and J 1 base; nucleotides not matched to a gene: 2. CDR3 residues: CASSRTSGSYEQYF. In DNA, the CDR3 is TGTGCCAGCAGTCGGACTAGCGGTTCCTACGAGCAGTACTTC.

The genes are TRBV24-1 and TRBJ2-7; D is unclear. The germline V and J ends were trimmed by 5 bases and 1 base, with 5 bases remaining between them. The CDR3 length is 12 residues. Germline V gives CDR1 KGHDR, CDR2 SFDVKD. The CDR3 here is CATSAGSYEQYF. CDR3 sequence (DNA): TGTGCCACCAGTGCCGGATCCTACGAGCAGTACTTC.

The chain couples TRBV19 to TRBJ1-2, with a possible D match to TRBD1 (5 bases). The germline CDR1 and CDR2 sequences are LNHDA and SQIVND (reference sequence). CDR3 length: 16 residues. The V and J ends lost 1 base and 5 bases respectively, with 17 bases between them. The DNA of the CDR3 is TGTGCCAGTAGTATAGCCCACGACAGTGGGGAGTATGGCTACACCTTC. Translation gives CASSIAHDSGEYGYTF.

This clone has just a few counts. The gene calls are TRBV2 and TRBJ2-7, with 8 bases matching TRBD2. Unmatched junction bases numbered 8, after V lost 6 bases and J lost 4 bases. Per the germline V gene, CDR1 is SNHLY and CDR2 is FYNNEI. There are 14 residues in the CDR3. The CDR3 DNA is TGTGCCAGCAGCGGAGCGGGAGAGAGGTACGAGCAGTACTTC. It is translated as CASSGAGERYEQYF. Supplemented by reference TRBV2 and TRBJ2-7, the full variable domain reads EPEVTQTPSHQVTQMGQEVILRCVPISNHLYFYWYRQILGQKVEFLVSFYNNEISEKSEIFDDQFSVERPDGSNFTLKIRSTKLEDSAMYFCASSGAGERYEQYFGPGTRLTVT.

The table lists this clone with a few counts. CDR3 sequence reads: CASSSLGVGELFF. The DNA for the CDR3 is TGTGCCAGCAGTTCCTTAGGGGTCGGGGAGCTGTTTTTT. The chain links TRBV6-2 or TRBV6-3 to TRBJ2-2, with D perhaps matching TRBD1 (5 bases). The germline V gene has CDR1 MNHEY and CDR2 SVGEGT. V lost 4 bases and J 7 bases, leaving 10 bases between the germline ends. The length of the CDR3 is 13 residues.

V gene TRBV10-3 combines with J gene TRBJ2-1; 7 bases match TRBD1. The V gene's germline CDR1 is ENHRY and CDR2 SYGVKD. V was pared by 6 bases and J by 6 bases, with 8 bases of the junction left unmatched. The CDR3 extends over 14 amino acids. The CDR3 protein is CAIRGQSLGNEQFF. The CDR3 DNA is TGTGCCATCAGGGGACAGTCTTTAGGCAATGAGCAGTTCTTC.

The V and J genes are TRBV7-9 and TRBJ2-2; 7 nucleotides line up with TRBD1. Trimming at V came to 6 bases and at J to 4 bases, leaving 8 bases not matched to a gene. This CDR3 has 15 residues. Germline V lookup: CDR1 SEHNR, CDR2 FQNEAQ (reference sequence). CDR3 DNA sequence: TGTGCCAGCAGTGGACAGGCGAAAGTCACCGGGGAGCTGTTTTTT. This codes for CASSGQAKVTGELFF.

This chain uses TRBV20-1 with TRBJ2-2; 8 bases match TRBD2. The CDR3 is made up of 15 amino acids. V was pared by 1 base and J by 4 bases, with 5 bases of the junction left unmatched. The germline V gene encodes CDR1 DFQATT and CDR2 SNEGSKA (reference sequence). For the CDR3, the DNA is TGCAGTGCTAGAGGTCCCAGCGGGGGCACCGGGGAGCTGTTTTTT. Amino acids: CSARGPSGGTGELFF.

The chain joins TRBV19 to TRBJ1-5; D gene uncertain. Germline CDR1 reads LNHDA; CDR2 reads SQIVND (reference sequence). This CDR3 comprises 17 residues. The germline V and J ends were trimmed by 1 base and 0 bases, with 13 bases remaining between them. CDR3 loop: CASSIGRRSNSNQPQHF. In nucleotides, the CDR3 is TGTGCCAGTAGTATAGGTCGCAGATCAAATAGCAATCAGCCCCAGCATTTT.

The J gene is TRBJ2-6, the V gene TRBV7-1, with 14 bases identical to TRBD2. TRBV7-1 is classed as an ORF, of uncertain function. The length of the CDR3 is 20 residues. Losses at the gene ends were 5 bases for V and 0 bases for J; bases not matched to a gene: 9. The CDR3 here is CASSPTGLAGEYSGANVLTF. CDR3 sequence (DNA): TGTGCCAGCAGCCCTACGGGACTAGCGGGAGAATACTCTGGGGCCAACGTCCTGACTTTC.

This clone was recorded a few times. The chain is built from TRBV12-3 or TRBV12-4 and TRBJ2-7, with 7 bases identical to TRBD1. Trimming at V came to 6 bases and at J to 4 bases, leaving 9 bases not matched to a gene. This CDR3 comprises 14 residues. CDR3: CASRRGGEVYEQYF. CDR3 bases: TGTGCCAGCAGGCGAGGGGGCGAAGTTTACGAGCAGTACTTC.

The chain uses TRBV7-2 and TRBJ1-2, with D possibly matching TRBD1 (5 bases). CDR1 is SGHTA, CDR2 FQGNSA, per germline. V was shortened by 1 base and J by 4 bases, with 10 bases between the two germline ends. This CDR3 spans 14 amino acids. In DNA, the CDR3 is TGTGCCAGCAGCTTAGGGGGCAGTTCCTATGGCTACACCTTC. Translating it yields CASSLGGSSYGYTF.

In DNA, the CDR3 is TGTGCCACCAGTGCAGGAAGGACCGGGGAGCTGTTTTTT. Its protein is CATSAGRTGELFF. The rearrangement links TRBV24-1 to TRBJ2-2, with no clear D. This CDR3 spans 13 amino acids. V was clipped by 5 bases and J by 5 bases, with 8 bases between them. CDR1 and CDR2 (germline): KGHDR, SFDVKD.

The chain uses TRBV28 and TRBJ2-7; possible D gene TRBD1, 5 bases. CDR1 MDHEN and CDR2 SYDVKM come from the germline V gene. This CDR3 spans 11 amino acids. V shed 5 bases and J shed 6 bases, with 8 bases lying between them. CDR3 DNA sequence: TGTGCCAGCAGTCCAGGGTCCGAGCAGTACTTC. It specifies CASSPGSEQYF.

V is TRBV5-1 and J is TRBJ1-3, with a tentative D call TRBD1 (5 bases). Germline V gene data show CDR1 as SGHRS and CDR2 as YFSETQ. V lost 2 bases, J lost 2 bases, and 17 bases lay in between. CDR3 length: 17 amino acids. The CDR3 DNA is TGCGCCAGCAGCTTTACCGGGACCGAGGGTCCTGGAAACACCATATATTTT. This codes for CASSFTGTEGPGNTIYF.

This clone was seen a handful of times. V gene TRBV6-5 combines with J gene TRBJ2-1; 14 positions agree with TRBD2. Trimming removed 0 bases from V and 7 bases from J; junction bases left unmatched: 5. Germline CDR1 and CDR2: MNHEY and SVGAGI. The CDR3 spans 17 residues. The CDR3 nucleotides read TGTGCCAGCAGTTACTCACGGGGACTAGCGGGAGAAAATGAGCAGTTCTTC. This sequence encodes CASSYSRGLAGENEQFF.

The V and J genes are TRBV28 and TRBJ2-3; D may correspond to TRBD1 or TRBD2 (5 bases each). Germline CDR1 is MDHEN and CDR2 is SYDVKM. V was trimmed by 2 bases and J by 6 bases, leaving 12 bases between them. The length of the CDR3 is 14 residues. Here the CDR3 reads CASSLIGETDTQYF. In DNA, the CDR3 is TGTGCCAGCAGTTTAATAGGGGAGACGGATACGCAGTATTTT.

V usage is TRBV10-3 and J usage is TRBJ1-1; D not certain. CDR3 length equals 13 residues. CDR1 and CDR2 from the germline V gene are ENHRY and SYGVKD. Trimming took off 9 bases at V and 1 base at J, with 12 bases between the two ends. As DNA, the CDR3 is TGTGCCATAACTCGTACAGAGAACACTGAAGCTTTCTTT. Translation gives CAITRTENTEAFF.

The chain couples TRBV4-1 to TRBJ1-1; D is unclear. The CDR3 spans 11 residues. The germline V gene encodes CDR1 MGHRA and CDR2 YSYEKL. The germline V and J ends were trimmed by 3 bases and 7 bases, with 6 bases remaining between them. CDR3 amino acids: CASSHRYEAFF. The CDR3 bases are TGCGCCAGCAGCCACAGGTATGAAGCTTTCTTT.

The chain links TRBV5-1 to TRBJ1-1; a weak D match, TRBD1 (6 bases). V lost 4 bases to trimming and J lost 7 bases, with 11 bases between them. The CDR3 has 12 amino acids. Germline V gives CDR1 SGHRS, CDR2 YFSETQ. The CDR3 bases are TGCGCCAGCAGCCCTGGACAGAATGAAGCTTTCTTT. Translation gives CASSPGQNEAFF.